A single sample is the source of the 9 T cell receptor beta chains below, sequenced in a study of cytomegalovirus exposure and HLA in healthy donors (dated by TCRdb to 2015 to 2018). Library method: the immunoSEQ multiplex PCR assay. The multiplex PCR relied on a mix of 60 forward primers for TCR Vbeta segments and 13 reverse primers for TCR Jbeta segments. TCRdb re-hosts the immuneACCESS table, in-frame sequences only. Its copies lack some clones; in the studies checked, an unresolved V gene accounts for under half of them, and the cause for the rest is not known. Counted in this sample were 120,000 or so clones; around 80% of them appeared once. The leading ten clones occupy 10% to 15% of the sample. Specimen: PBMCs. The receptors originated from a man aged 25-45 years in good health and CMV-seropositive.

V gene TRBV27 combines with J gene TRBJ2-2, with a weak D call TRBD2 (6 bases). Germline-derived CDR1 and CDR2 are MNHEY and SMNVEV (reference sequence). There are 15 residues in the CDR3. V shed 2 bases and J shed 0 bases, with 7 bases lying between them. This CDR3 is CASSLGGANTGELFF. DNA of the CDR3: TGTGCCAGCAGTTTAGGAGGGGCGAACACCGGGGAGCTGTTTTTT.

The rearrangement uses TRBV5-1 and TRBJ2-7; 7 bases match TRBD1. This CDR3 is 14 amino acids long. V lost 4 bases and J lost 1; bases outside the gene matches: 5. Germline values: CDR1 SGHRS, CDR2 YFSETQ. CDR3 sequence: CASSPRQGSYEQYF. CDR3 nucleotide sequence: TGCGCCAGCAGCCCAAGACAGGGATCCTACGAGCAGTACTTC. The whole variable domain, remainder taken from reference TRBV5-1 and TRBJ2-7, is KAGVTQTPRYLIKTRGQQVTLSCSPISGHRSVSWYQQTPGQGLQFLFEYFSETQRNKGNFPGRFSGRQFSNSRSEMNVSTLELGDSALYLCASSPRQGSYEQYFGPGTRLTVT.

The genes are TRBV19 and TRBJ1-2; no firm D call. With 3 bases removed from V and 1 base from J, the gap between germline ends came to 12 bases. The CDR3 is 15 residues long. Germline lookup yields CDR1 LNHDA and CDR2 SQIVND (reference sequence). The CDR3 spells CASSIGSAFNYGYTF. CDR3 in DNA: TGTGCCAGTAGTATTGGGTCAGCGTTTAACTATGGCTACACCTTC.

This clone was counted a single time. This chain joins TRBV11-1 and TRBJ2-2; D is perhaps TRBD1 (6 bases). V shed 5 bases and J shed 7 bases, with 14 bases lying between them. The CDR3 length is 14 residues. Germline values: CDR1 SGHAT, CDR2 FQDESV (reference sequence). The CDR3 is CASSPDRFSGELFF. DNA of the CDR3: TGTGCCAGCAGCCCTGACAGGTTCAGCGGGGAGCTGTTTTTT.

This chain joins TRBV18 and TRBJ2-5; TRBD1 agrees at 10 bases. This CDR3 has 14 residues. The germline gives CDR1 KGHSH, CDR2 LQKENI. The V and J ends lost 4 bases and 6 bases, in that order; junction bases with no gene match: 5. CDR3 sequence reads: CASSLGTGAKTQYF. The CDR3 nucleotides read TGTGCCAGCTCACTAGGGACAGGGGCGAAGACCCAGTACTTC.

The chain uses TRBV7-3 and TRBJ1-2; 8 positions agree with TRBD1. V lost 5 bases and J lost 8; bases outside the gene matches: 4. The germline V gene has CDR1 SGHTA and CDR2 FQGTGA. The CDR3 runs to 12 residues. CDR3 in amino acids: CASSPGTGGYTF. Written as DNA, the CDR3 is TGTGCCAGCAGCCCGGGGACAGGCGGCTACACCTTC.

The genes are TRBV10-3 and TRBJ1-3; 7 bases align to TRBD1. J gave up 2 bases and V 8 bases, and 6 bases lay outside the gene matches. The CDR3 runs 14 residues. Germline-derived CDR1 and CDR2 are ENHRY and SYGVKD. This CDR3 is CAIGQQGAGNTIYF. The CDR3 DNA sequence: TGTGCCATCGGGCAGCAGGGGGCTGGAAACACCATATATTTT.

V and J are TRBV7-6 and TRBJ2-1; TRBD2 matches at 9 bases. Unmatched junction bases numbered 16, after V lost 5 bases and J lost 8 bases. Germline loops: CDR1 SGHVS, CDR2 FNYEAQ. The CDR3 is made up of 17 amino acids. CDR3 amino acids: CASSPSKGLAIGDEQFF. The CDR3 DNA sequence: TGTGCCAGCAGCCCAAGTAAAGGACTAGCGATCGGCGATGAGCAGTTCTTC. Combining the CDR3 with reference TRBV7-6 and TRBJ2-1 gives the whole variable domain GAGVSQSPRYKVTKRGQDVALRCDPISGHVSLYWYRQALGQGPEFLTYFNYEAQQDKSGLPNDRFSAERPEGSISTLTIQRTEQRDSAMYRCASSPSKGLAIGDEQFFGPGTRLTVL.

This rearrangement joins TRBV5-8 to TRBJ2-1, with 8 bases lining up with TRBD1. The CDR3 is made up of 16 amino acids. The V gene end was trimmed by 3 bases and the J gene end by 0 bases; junction bases not matched to a gene: 5. CDR1 is SGHTS and CDR2 is YDEGEE in the germline V gene. CDR3 residues: CASSWTGLSSYNEQFF. The CDR3 DNA follows: TGTGCCAGCAGCTGGACAGGGCTGAGCTCCTACAATGAGCAGTTCTTC. The full variable domain, in which reference TRBV5-8 and TRBJ2-1 provide the parts outside the CDR3, is EAGVTQSPTHLIKTRGQQATLRCSPISGHTSVYWYQQALGLGLQFLLWYDEGEERNRGNFPPRFSGRQFPNYSSELNVNALELEDSALYLCASSWTGLSSYNEQFFGPGTRLTVL.